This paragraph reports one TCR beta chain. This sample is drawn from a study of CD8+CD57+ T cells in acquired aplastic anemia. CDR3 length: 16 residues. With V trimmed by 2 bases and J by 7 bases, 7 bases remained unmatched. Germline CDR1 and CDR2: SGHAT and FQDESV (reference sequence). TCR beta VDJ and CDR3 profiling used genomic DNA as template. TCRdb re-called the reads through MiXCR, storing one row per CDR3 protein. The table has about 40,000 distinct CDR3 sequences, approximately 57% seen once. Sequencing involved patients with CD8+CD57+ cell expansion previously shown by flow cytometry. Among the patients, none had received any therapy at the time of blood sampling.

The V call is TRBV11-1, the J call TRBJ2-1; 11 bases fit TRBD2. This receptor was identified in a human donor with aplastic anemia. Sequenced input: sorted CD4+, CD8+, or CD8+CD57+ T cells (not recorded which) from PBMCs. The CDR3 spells CASSLYGLAGWNEQFF. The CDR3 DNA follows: TGTGCCAGCAGCTTATACGGACTAGCGGGTTGGAATGAGCAGTTCTTC.